A single sample gave rise to the 19 T cell receptor beta chains below, sequenced in a study of T cell responses to AZD1222 COVID-19 vaccine. Profiling relied on immunoSEQ multiplex PCR, and the TCRdb table lists in-frame clones only, not all of them. Of about 140,000 clones in the sample, roughly 90% were seen once. Here the sequenced sample was peripheral blood, taken on day 0 of AZD1222 vaccination. These receptors were collected from an adult in good health.

The V gene is TRBV5-1, the J gene TRBJ1-4; 7 positions agree with TRBD1. V lost 4 bases, J lost 7 bases, and 7 bases stayed unmatched. This CDR3 is 14 amino acids long. From germline, CDR1 is SGHRS and CDR2 YFSETQ. The CDR3 protein is CASSIGGPGEKLFF. CDR3 in DNA: TGCGCCAGCAGCATAGGGGGCCCCGGTGAAAAACTGTTTTTT.

The chain couples TRBV7-9 to TRBJ1-3; D gene ambiguous. The CDR3 covers 12 residues. The germline gives CDR1 SEHNR, CDR2 FQNEAQ (reference sequence). Trimming took off 5 bases at V and 9 bases at J, with 11 bases between the two ends. The CDR3 loop is CASSPLGPTIYF. The CDR3 coding sequence is TGTGCCAGCAGCCCCCTAGGCCCCACCATATATTTT. Variable domain in full (rest from reference TRBV7-9 and TRBJ1-3): DTGVSQNPRHKITKRGQNVTFRCDPISEHNRLYWYRQTLGQGPEFLTYFQNEAQLEKSRLLSDRFSAERPKGSFSTLEIQRTEQGDSAMYLCASSPLGPTIYFGEGSWLTVV.

V usage is TRBV10-3 and J usage is TRBJ1-1; maybe TRBD1 (5 bases). The CDR3 runs to 14 residues. The germline CDR1 and CDR2 sequences are ENHRY and SYGVKD. The V end was cut by 5 bases, the J end by 4 bases, with 14 bases between. CDR3 bases: TGTGCCATCAGTCCCCCGGGGGAGAGCACTGAAGCTTTCTTT. Translating gives CAISPPGESTEAFF.

This chain connects TRBV5-6 to TRBJ1-1, with D possibly being TRBD1 (5 bases). Looked up from germline, CDR1 is SGHDT and CDR2 is YYEEEE. The CDR3 covers 16 residues. V lost 4 bases and J lost 0, with 16 bases in between. The CDR3 coding sequence is TGTGCCAGCAGCGGGCCGGGACGTCGATTGAACACTGAAGCTTTCTTT. Translating it yields CASSGPGRRLNTEAFF.

The rearrangement links TRBV2 to TRBJ2-7; 9 bases line up with TRBD1. V was pared by 5 bases and J by 3 bases, with 5 bases of the junction left unmatched. Germline V gene lookup returns CDR1 SNHLY and CDR2 FYNNEI. The CDR3 sequence is 14 residues long. CDR3 amino acids: CASSTGTGFYEQYF. In DNA, the CDR3 is TGTGCCAGCAGTACCGGGACAGGGTTCTACGAGCAGTACTTC.

Only a few counts were recorded for this clone. Here the CDR3 reads CASSPRGQGTYNSPLHF. CDR3 nucleotides: TGTGCCAGCTCACCCAGAGGACAGGGGACCTATAATTCACCCCTCCACTTT. The chain carries TRBV18 and TRBJ1-6, with 9 bases identical to TRBD1. The junction had 5 bases not matched to a gene; V was cut back by 3 bases and J by 2 bases. CDR1 KGHSH and CDR2 LQKENI come from the germline V gene. The CDR3 extends over 17 amino acids.

V gene TRBV18 combines with J gene TRBJ2-3; TRBD1 might be the D (6 bases). Trimming took off 3 bases at V and 0 bases at J, with 10 bases between the two ends. Germline V gene sequence: CDR1 KGHSH, CDR2 LQKENI. This CDR3 has 15 residues. This CDR3 reads CASSPQGYSTDTQYF. The CDR3 bases are TGTGCCAGCTCACCCCAGGGGTATAGCACAGATACGCAGTATTTT.

A remark on this clone: An end of the junction does not agree with germline; a read error may underlie this. The rearrangement links TRBV7-7 to TRBJ2-3, with 11 bases matching TRBD1. The germline V gene encodes CDR1 SSHAT and CDR2 FNYEAQ (reference sequence). The CDR3 extends over 15 amino acids. CDR3 in amino acids: CASSPLGQGADTQYF. The CDR3 region has the DNA TGTGCTAGCAGCCCCTTGGGACAGGGGGCAGATACGCAGTATTTT. The full variable domain, rest sourced from reference TRBV7-7 and TRBJ2-3, is GAGVSQSPRYKVTKRGQDVTLRCDPISSHATLYWYQQALGQGPEFLTYFNYEAQPDKSGLPSDRFSAERPEGSISTLTIQRTEQRDSAMYRCASSPLGQGADTQYFGPGTRLTVL.

The J gene is TRBJ1-6, the V gene TRBV25-1, with D unresolved. V was trimmed by 4 bases and J by 8 bases, leaving 9 bases between them. CDR1 is MGHDK and CDR2 is SYGVNS in the germline V gene. The CDR3 spans 13 residues. This CDR3 reads CASSVRGDSPLHF. The CDR3 DNA follows: TGTGCCAGCAGTGTCCGGGGTGATTCACCCCTCCACTTT.

Remarks on this clone: The sample holds other DNA sequences that translate to the same CDR3. The chain joins TRBV2 to TRBJ2-1, with unresolved D. This CDR3 is built from 11 residues. The ends were cut back, 4 bases at V and 2 bases at J, with 0 bases in the middle. Germline V gene sequence: CDR1 SNHLY, CDR2 FYNNEI. CDR3 loop: CASSAYNEQFF. The CDR3 region has the DNA TGTGCCAGCAGTGCCTACAATGAGCAGTTCTTC.

V usage is TRBV6-5 and J usage is TRBJ2-7; TRBD1 is a possible D gene (5 bases). This CDR3 is 14 amino acids long. The germline gives CDR1 MNHEY, CDR2 SVGAGI. V gave up 8 bases and J gave up 2 bases, with 16 bases separating them. The CDR3 region is CASLLVGPPYEQYF. CDR3 in DNA: TGTGCCAGCCTTCTGGTGGGGCCCCCCTACGAGCAGTACTTC.

The chain joins TRBV4-1 to TRBJ2-3; no clear D. Trimming removed 1 base from V and 4 bases from J, with 9 bases in between. The germline CDR1 and CDR2 sequences are MGHRA and YSYEKL. The CDR3 covers 14 residues. CDR3 sequence: CASSQALGPDTQYF. The CDR3, as DNA: TGCGCCAGCAGCCAAGCTCTTGGACCAGATACGCAGTATTTT.

The chain combines TRBV13 with TRBJ2-1, with a weak D call TRBD2 (5 bases). The CDR3 spans 14 residues. CDR1 is PRHDT, CDR2 FYEKMQ, per germline (reference sequence). V shed 4 bases and J shed 1 base, with 8 bases lying between them. CDR3 in DNA: TGTGCCAGCAGCTCACTAGTGTCCTACAATGAGCAGTTCTTC. It specifies CASSSLVSYNEQFF.

The chain has TRBV9 and TRBJ2-1, with 7 positions matching TRBD2. The J segment lost 5 bases and the V segment lost 0 bases, leaving 5 bases of the junction unmatched. Germline lookup yields CDR1 SGDLS and CDR2 YYNGEE. This CDR3 has 15 residues. The CDR3 nucleotides read TGTGCCAGCAGCGTAGCATCCCTAGCGGACAATGAGCAGTTCTTC. Its translation: CASSVASLADNEQFF.

This clone has a single count. The genes are TRBV7-9 and TRBJ2-7; possible D gene TRBD2, 6 bases. Germline CDR1 SEHNR, CDR2 FQNEAQ (reference sequence). The length of the CDR3 is 12 residues. The ends were cut back, 6 bases at V and 2 bases at J, with 8 bases in the middle. CDR3 DNA sequence: TGTGCCAGCAGTCGGGAGCCCTACGAGCAGTACTTC. It encodes CASSREPYEQYF.

J is TRBJ2-5 and V is TRBV25-1, with D perhaps TRBD1 (6 bases). Per germline, CDR1 MGHDK and CDR2 SYGVNS. Trimming pared 3 bases from V and 0 bases from J, leaving 14 bases between. CDR3 length: 16 residues. The CDR3 region has the DNA TGTGCCAGCAGTGACCGGGACACCGTGTACCAAGAGACCCAGTACTTC. Translation gives CASSDRDTVYQETQYF.

This chain connects TRBV27 to TRBJ2-3; TRBD2 agrees at 8 bases. The germline V gene encodes CDR1 MNHEY and CDR2 SMNVEV (reference sequence). V shed 5 bases and J 1 base; nucleotides not matched to a gene: 2. The CDR3 has 14 amino acids. The CDR3 sequence: CASSKGLGTDTQYF. The CDR3 DNA is TGTGCCAGCAGTAAGGGACTAGGCACAGATACGCAGTATTTT.

The chain couples TRBV28 to TRBJ2-1, with 12 bases lining up with TRBD2. Losses at the gene ends were 7 bases for V and 6 bases for J; bases not matched to a gene: 10. Germline-derived CDR1 and CDR2 are MDHEN and SYDVKM. The CDR3 length is 16 residues. Here the CDR3 DNA reads TGTGCCAGCACCCCTAGCGGGAGGGCGTCAGGCAATGAGCAGTTCTTC. Amino acids: CASTPSGRASGNEQFF.

In this sample, this clone turned up once. The rearrangement uses TRBV28 and TRBJ2-1; D call uncertain. Trimming shortened V by 3 bases and J by 10 bases, and 7 bases separated the two germline ends. Germline CDR1 is MDHEN and CDR2 is SYDVKM. There are 11 residues in the CDR3. The CDR3 region has the DNA TGTGCCAGCAGTTTTTCATTCGAGCAGTTCTTC. It translates to CASSFSFEQFF.